This T cell receptor beta chain was captured in a study of cytomegalovirus exposure and HLA in healthy donors. The study, taken as a whole, reports: In an earlier analysis, productive rearrangement rates for most beta V segments clustered near 87% or 30%. Per a later analysis, 16,951 TCR beta sequences showed association with HLA alleles at 0.05 false discovery rate.

Of note for this clone: The antigen is not known.

Vbeta (60) and Jbeta (13) primers were used in the PCR. Original analysis: Roughly 10 million shared chains were among 65 million to 85 million unique TCR beta chains counted in a later analysis. Measured with immunoSEQ multiplex PCR; TCRdb has only the in-frame clones, and not every one. Clone size and the V and J calls come from that table; the DNA yielded D and trimming. The data contain about 140,000 clones, over 70% of them singletons. CDR3 size: 14 residues. The V and J ends lost 4 bases and 3 bases respectively, with 12 bases between them. CDR1 and CDR2 (germline): SGHTA, FQGNSA. This TCR was recovered from a middle-aged man in good health and CMV-seronegative. V gene TRBV7-2 combines with J gene TRBJ2-5, with D possibly being TRBD1 (5 bases). Material for sequencing was PBMCs. CDR3: CASSWQGGKETQYF. Here the CDR3 DNA reads TGTGCCAGCAGCTGGCAGGGTGGTAAAGAGACCCAGTACTTC.